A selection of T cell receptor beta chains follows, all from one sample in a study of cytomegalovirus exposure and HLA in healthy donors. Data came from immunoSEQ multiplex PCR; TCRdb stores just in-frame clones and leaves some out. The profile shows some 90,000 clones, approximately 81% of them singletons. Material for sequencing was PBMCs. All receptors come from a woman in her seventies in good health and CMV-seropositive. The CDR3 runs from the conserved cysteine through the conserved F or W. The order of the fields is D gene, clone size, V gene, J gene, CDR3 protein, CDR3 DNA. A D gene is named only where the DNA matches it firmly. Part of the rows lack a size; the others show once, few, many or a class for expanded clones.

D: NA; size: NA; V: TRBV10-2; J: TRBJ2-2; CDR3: CASSESGGSGELFF; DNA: TGCGCCAGCAGTGAGTCTGGGGGCTCCGGGGAGCTGTTTTTT
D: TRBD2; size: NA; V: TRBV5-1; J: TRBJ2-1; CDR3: CASSLLSGTYNEQFF; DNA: TGCGCCAGCAGCTTGCTTAGCGGGACCTACAATGAGCAGTTCTTC
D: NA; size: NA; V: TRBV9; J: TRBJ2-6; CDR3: CASSPTTGDRPPGANVLTF; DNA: TGTGCCAGCAGCCCGACGACGGGGGATCGCCCACCTGGGGCCAACGTCCTGACTTTC
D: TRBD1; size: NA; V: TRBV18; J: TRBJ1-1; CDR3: CASSPRAGGTEAFF; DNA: TGTGCCAGCTCACCACGTGCAGGGGGCACTGAAGCTTTCTTT
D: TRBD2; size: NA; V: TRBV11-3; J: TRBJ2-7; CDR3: CASSPPREAVYF; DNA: TGTGCCAGCAGTCCCCCGCGGGAGGCCGTGTACTTC
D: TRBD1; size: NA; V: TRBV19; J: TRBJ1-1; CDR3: CASRPQGLNTEAFF; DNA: TGTGCCAGTAGACCACAGGGGCTGAACACTGAAGCTTTCTTT
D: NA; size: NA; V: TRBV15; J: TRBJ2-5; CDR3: CATSRGQVETQYF; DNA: TGTGCCACCAGCAGAGGACAGGTAGAGACCCAGTACTTC
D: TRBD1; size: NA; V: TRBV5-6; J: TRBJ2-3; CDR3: CASRLTGQGTTDTQYF; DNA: TGTGCCAGCAGGTTAACGGGACAGGGTACCACAGATACGCAGTATTTT
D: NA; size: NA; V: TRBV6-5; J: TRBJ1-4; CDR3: CASSYSQPGQKLFF; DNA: TGTGCCAGCAGTTACTCACAGCCAGGTCAAAAACTGTTTTTT
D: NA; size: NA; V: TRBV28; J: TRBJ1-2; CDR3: CASSSPKGRHGYTF; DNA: TGTGCCAGCAGTAGCCCTAAGGGGCGCCATGGCTACACCTTC
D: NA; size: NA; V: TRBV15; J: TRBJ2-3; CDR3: CATSRGASTAQYF; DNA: TGTGCCACCAGCAGAGGTGCTAGCACGGCGCAGTATTTT
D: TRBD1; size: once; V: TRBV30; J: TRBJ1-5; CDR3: CAWSLGQGASNQPQHF; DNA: TGTGCCTGGAGCCTGGGACAGGGGGCATCCAATCAGCCCCAGCATTTT
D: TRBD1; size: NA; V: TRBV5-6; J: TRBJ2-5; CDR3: CASSLGQGRTQYF; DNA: TGTGCCAGCAGCTTGGGACAGGGACGGACCCAGTACTTC
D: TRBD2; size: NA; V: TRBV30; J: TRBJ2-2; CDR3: CAWCPSGNTGELFF; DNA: TGTGCCTGGTGCCCTAGCGGGAACACCGGGGAGCTGTTTTTT
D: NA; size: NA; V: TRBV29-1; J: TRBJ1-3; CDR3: CSVVRDIAGNTIYF; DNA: TGCAGCGTAGTCCGGGACATAGCTGGAAACACCATATATTTT
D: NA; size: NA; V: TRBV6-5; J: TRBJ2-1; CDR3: CASSRGQEQFF; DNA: TGTGCCAGCAGTCGCGGACAGGAGCAGTTCTTC
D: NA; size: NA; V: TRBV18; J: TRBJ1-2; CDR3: CASSPSGDHYGYTF; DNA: TGTGCCAGCTCACCCTCAGGGGACCACTATGGCTACACCTTC
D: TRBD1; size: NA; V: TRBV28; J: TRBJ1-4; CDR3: CASSWDRSLREKLFF; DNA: TGTGCCAGCAGTTGGGACAGGTCGTTGCGAGAAAAACTGTTTTTT
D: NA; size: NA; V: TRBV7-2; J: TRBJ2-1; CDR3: CASSLALVGSSYNEQFF; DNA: TGTGCCAGCAGCTTAGCGCTTGTCGGTAGCTCCTACAATGAGCAGTTCTTC
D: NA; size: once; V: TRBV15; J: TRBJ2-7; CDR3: CATSSGLEGTYEQYF; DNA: TGTGCCACCAGCAGCGGACTCGAGGGAACCTACGAGCAGTACTTC
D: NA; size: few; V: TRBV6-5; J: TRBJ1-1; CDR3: CASSYVGGSEAFF; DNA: TGTGCCAGCAGTTACGTCGGAGGATCTGAAGCTTTCTTT
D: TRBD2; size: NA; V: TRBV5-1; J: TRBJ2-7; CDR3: CASSSGVASGTEQYF; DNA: TGCGCCAGCAGCTCCGGGGTGGCTAGCGGGACCGAGCAGTACTTC
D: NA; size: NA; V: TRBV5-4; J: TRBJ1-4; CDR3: CASSTRPRGAGSTNEKLFF; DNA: TGTGCCAGCAGCACTCGCCCCAGGGGCGCAGGTTCAACTAATGAAAAACTGTTTTTT
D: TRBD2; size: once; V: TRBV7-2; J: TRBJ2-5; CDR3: CASSLGLAEETQYF; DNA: TGTGCCAGCAGCTTGGGACTAGCGGAAGAGACCCAGTACTTC
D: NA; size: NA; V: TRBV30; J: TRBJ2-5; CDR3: CAWSIGTVSETQYF; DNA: TGTGCCTGGAGTATCGGTACGGTTTCGGAGACCCAGTACTTC
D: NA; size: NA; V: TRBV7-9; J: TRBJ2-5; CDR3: CAGNKDSNQETQYF; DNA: TGTGCCGGCAACAAAGACAGCAACCAAGAGACCCAGTACTTC
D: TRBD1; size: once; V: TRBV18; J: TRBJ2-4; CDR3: CASSSTEDRRLNIQYF; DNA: TGTGCCAGCTCATCGACCGAGGACAGGAGGCTAAACATTCAGTACTTC
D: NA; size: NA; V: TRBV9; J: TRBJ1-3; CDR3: CASSPEKGRGNTIYF; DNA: TGTGCCAGCAGCCCAGAGAAGGGGAGGGGAAACACCATATATTTT
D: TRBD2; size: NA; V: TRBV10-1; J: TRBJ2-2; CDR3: CASSRETSETGELFF; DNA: TGCGCCAGCAGTAGGGAGACTAGCGAGACCGGGGAGCTGTTTTTT
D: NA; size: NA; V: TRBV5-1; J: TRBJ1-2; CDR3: CASSFTGNYGYTF; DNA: TGCGCCAGCAGCTTCACAGGGAACTATGGCTACACCTTC
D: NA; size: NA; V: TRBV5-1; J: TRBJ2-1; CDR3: CASSLEWAPYNEQFF; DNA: TGCGCCAGCAGCTTGGAGTGGGCTCCCTACAATGAGCAGTTCTTC
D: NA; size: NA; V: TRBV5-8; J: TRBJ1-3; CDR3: CASSLAVVRSGNTIYF; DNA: TGTGCCAGCAGCTTGGCCGTGGTGCGCTCTGGAAACACCATATATTTT
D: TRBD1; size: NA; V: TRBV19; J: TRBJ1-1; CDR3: CASSHTRDREAFF; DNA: TGTGCCAGTAGCCACACGAGGGACAGAGAAGCTTTCTTT
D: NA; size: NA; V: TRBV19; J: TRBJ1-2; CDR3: CASSIGSAGRGYTF; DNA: TGTGCCAGTAGTATAGGTTCCGCAGGGAGGGGCTACACCTTC
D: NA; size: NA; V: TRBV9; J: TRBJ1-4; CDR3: CASSLTGTTNEKLFF; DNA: TGTGCCAGCAGCTTGACAGGCACAACCAATGAAAAACTGTTTTTT
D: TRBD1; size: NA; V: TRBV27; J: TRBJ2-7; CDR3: CASSSHGADRGINEQYF; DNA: TGTGCCAGCAGTTCCCACGGGGCGGACAGGGGGATTAACGAGCAGTACTTC